A single sample is the source of the 30 T cell receptor beta chains below, sequenced in a study of cytomegalovirus exposure and HLA in healthy donors. The PCR made use of 60 Vbeta and 13 Jbeta primers. Sequencing used immunoSEQ multiplex PCR; TCRdb keeps in-frame clones, though not all of them. In all, the sample yields about 55,000 clones. Sequencing was performed on PBMCs. These receptors all stem from a woman in her sixties or seventies in good health and CMV-seropositive.

The rearrangement uses TRBV15 and TRBJ2-7, with TRBD2 matching over 12 bases. Germline V gene lookup returns CDR1 LNHNV and CDR2 YYDKDF (reference sequence). CDR3 length: 14 residues. V trimming: 5 bases; J trimming: 4 bases; junction bases outside the gene matches: 3. The CDR3 loop reads CATSPGTSGYEQYF. CDR3 nucleotides: TGTGCCACCAGCCCCGGGACTAGCGGGTACGAGCAGTACTTC. Variable domain in full (rest from reference TRBV15 and TRBJ2-7): DAMVIQNPRYQVTQFGKPVTLSCSQTLNHNVMYWYQQKSSQAPKLLFHYYDKDFNNEADTPDNFQSRRPNTSFCFLDIRSPGLGDTAMYLCATSPGTSGYEQYFGPGTRLTVT.

This chain uses TRBV11-3 with TRBJ1-1; D call uncertain. V lost 4 bases, J lost 1 base, and 10 bases lay in between. The CDR3 is 14 residues long. The germline CDR1 and CDR2 sequences are SGHNT and YENEEA. CDR3 nucleotides: TGTGCCAGCAGCTCGTCAGCAGGGAACACTGAAGCTTTCTTT. As protein: CASSSSAGNTEAFF.

The gene calls are TRBV27 and TRBJ1-2, with TRBD1 matching 9 bases. Losses at the gene ends were 2 bases for V and 1 base for J; bases not matched to a gene: 2. This CDR3 is 15 amino acids long. CDR1 and CDR2 from the germline V gene are MNHEY and SMNVEV (reference sequence). This CDR3 is CASSLQGQGNYGYTF. CDR3 in DNA: TGTGCCAGCAGTTTACAGGGACAGGGTAACTATGGCTACACCTTC.

The V and J genes are TRBV19 and TRBJ1-6, with 7 bases matching TRBD1. Germline-derived CDR1 and CDR2 are LNHDA and SQIVND (reference sequence). V was clipped by 5 bases and J by 0 bases; unmatched bases: 4. The CDR3 is 16 residues long. This chain's CDR3 is CASSSPGGSYNSPLHF. CDR3 sequence (DNA): TGTGCCAGTAGTTCTCCAGGGGGCTCCTATAATTCACCCCTCCACTTT.

The chain is built from TRBV6-4 and TRBJ2-3; 14 positions agree with TRBD2. With V trimmed by 5 bases and J by 1 base, 5 bases remained unmatched. This CDR3 region has 17 residues. Germline CDR1 MRHNA, CDR2 SNTAGT. The CDR3 region has the DNA TGTGCCAGCAGTCGACTAGCGGGGGGGCCTGGCACAGATACGCAGTATTTT. Protein product: CASSRLAGGPGTDTQYF.

As DNA, the CDR3 is TGTGCCAGCAGCTTTGGACAGGGGATAAGCCCTGAAGCTTTCTTT. This encodes CASSFGQGISPEAFF. This chain joins TRBV7-9 and TRBJ1-1; 9 bases match TRBD1. V lost 3 bases to trimming and J lost 6 bases; unmatched junction nucleotides: 8. The CDR3 consists of 15 residues. Per germline, CDR1 SEHNR and CDR2 FQNEAQ (reference sequence).

The V and J genes are TRBV28 and TRBJ1-1; 7 nucleotides align to TRBD1. Germline CDR1 reads MDHEN; CDR2 reads SYDVKM. This CDR3 has 14 residues. V was clipped by 7 bases and J by 1 base; unmatched bases: 6. This chain's CDR3 is CASTRGQANTEAFF. CDR3 DNA: TGTGCCAGCACGCGAGGACAGGCGAACACTGAAGCTTTCTTT. Complete variable domain (other parts from reference TRBV28 and TRBJ1-1): DVKVTQSSRYLVKRTGEKVFLECVQDMDHENMFWYRQDPGLGLRLIYFSYDVKMKEKGDIPEGYSVSREKKERFSLILESASTNQTSMYLCASTRGQANTEAFFGQGTRLTVV.

This sequence joins TRBV7-2 and TRBJ1-6; maybe TRBD1 (6 bases). The CDR3 is 12 amino acids. Germline CDR1 reads SGHTA; CDR2 reads FQGNSA. V was trimmed by 5 bases and J by 13 bases, leaving 12 bases between them. The CDR3 DNA sequence: TGTGCCAGCAGCCCAGGGGAGTGGCCCCTCCACTTT. Protein product: CASSPGEWPLHF.

This chain connects TRBV4-3 to TRBJ2-2, with a possible D match to TRBD1 (5 bases). The length of the CDR3 is 16 residues. Germline CDR1 and CDR2: LGHNA and YSLEER. Deletions cut 3 bases from V and 1 base from J, with 12 bases between. In DNA, the CDR3 is TGCGCCAGCAGCCAGATTGACAGCAGGAACACCGGGGAGCTGTTTTTT. This sequence encodes CASSQIDSRNTGELFF.

The chain uses TRBV5-1 and TRBJ2-2; 7 bases agree with TRBD2. CDR3 length equals 16 residues. CDR1 is SGHRS, CDR2 YFSETQ, per germline. Losses at the gene ends were 4 bases for V and 1 base for J; bases not matched to a gene: 7. This CDR3 reads CASSPKGRGNTGELFF. The CDR3 region has the DNA TGCGCCAGCAGCCCGAAAGGGAGGGGGAACACCGGGGAGCTGTTTTTT.

The chain links TRBV28 to TRBJ2-7; no clear D gene. Germline-derived CDR1 and CDR2 are MDHEN and SYDVKM. V was pared by 3 bases and J by 2 bases, with 8 bases between. The CDR3 is 13 amino acids. CDR3 residues: CASSLEQPYEQYF. The CDR3 nucleotides read TGTGCCAGCAGTTTGGAACAGCCCTACGAGCAGTACTTC.

CDR3: CASSMDSRNQPQHF. The CDR3 nucleotides read TGCGCCAGCAGCATGGACAGTCGCAATCAGCCCCAGCATTTT. The rearrangement uses TRBV5-1 and TRBJ1-5, with D tentatively TRBD1 (6 bases). The CDR3 loop spans 14 amino acids. With 4 bases removed from V and 2 bases from J, the gap between germline ends came to 10 bases. Per germline, CDR1 SGHRS and CDR2 YFSETQ.

V gene TRBV6-5 combines with J gene TRBJ2-1; 7 bases agree with TRBD1. This CDR3 has 15 residues. The V gene end was trimmed by 0 bases and the J gene end by 8 bases; junction bases not matched to a gene: 7. Germline lookup yields CDR1 MNHEY and CDR2 SVGAGI. CDR3 bases: TGTGCCAGCAGTTACTCGAGACAGGGATGGGATGAGCAGTTCTTC. Translating gives CASSYSRQGWDEQFF.

The chain uses TRBV29-1 and TRBJ2-7, with a weak D call TRBD2 (5 bases). The ends were cut back, 6 bases at V and 7 bases at J, with 16 bases in the middle. This CDR3 has 12 residues. CDR1 is SQVTM and CDR2 is ANQGSEA in the germline V gene. CDR3 in DNA: TGCAGCGTATCGAGCGGAAGACGGGAGCAGTACTTC. This gives the protein CSVSSGRREQYF.

The chain joins TRBV4-2 to TRBJ1-4; 9 nucleotides agree with TRBD1. The CDR3 totals 18 residues. CDR1 and CDR2 from the germline V gene are LGHNA and YNFKEQ. After removal of 1 base from V and 0 bases from J, the junction contained 6 bases not matched to a gene. CDR3 protein: CASSQVGQGKATNEKLFF. The DNA for the CDR3 is TGTGCCAGCAGCCAAGTAGGACAGGGGAAGGCAACTAATGAAAAACTGTTTTTT.

This chain connects TRBV11-2 to TRBJ2-7; D is ambiguous. CDR1 and CDR2 (germline): SGHAT, FQNNGV. CDR3 length: 10 residues. The V and J ends lost 6 bases and 5 bases respectively, with 5 bases between them. The CDR3 DNA is TGTGCCAGCAGTAATGACGAGCAGTACTTC. As protein: CASSNDEQYF.

The rearrangement uses TRBV6-1 and TRBJ1-5; the D is unclear. The CDR3 covers 14 residues. The germline V gene has CDR1 MNHNS and CDR2 SASEGT. The V gene lost 3 bases and the J gene lost 0 bases, with 6 bases spanning the gap. This chain's CDR3 is CASSERGSNQPQHF. For the CDR3, the DNA is TGTGCCAGCAGTGAGCGGGGTAGCAATCAGCCCCAGCATTTT.

The chain joins TRBV28 to TRBJ1-5, with 7 bases fitting TRBD1. After removal of 3 bases from V and 11 bases from J, the junction contained 16 bases not matched to a gene. Germline loops: CDR1 MDHEN, CDR2 SYDVKM. CDR3 length equals 16 residues. CDR3 coding DNA: TGTGCCAGCAGTTTTACCGCATCACTAGAACAGGGGACCCAGCATTTT. Translated: CASSFTASLEQGTQHF.

The chain couples TRBV28 to TRBJ1-4; D call uncertain. V was clipped by 7 bases and J by 10 bases, with 19 bases between them. The CDR3 length is 14 residues. Per germline, CDR1 MDHEN and CDR2 SYDVKM. DNA for the CDR3: TGTGCCAGCACCCCTCGAGGCCTCTTTGCAAAACTGTTTTTT. Protein: CASTPRGLFAKLFF. The whole variable domain, remainder taken from reference TRBV28 and TRBJ1-4, is DVKVTQSSRYLVKRTGEKVFLECVQDMDHENMFWYRQDPGLGLRLIYFSYDVKMKEKGDIPEGYSVSREKKERFSLILESASTNQTSMYLCASTPRGLFAKLFFGSGTQLSVL.

The chain is built from TRBV6-5 and TRBJ1-1; 9 bases are shared with TRBD1. The CDR3 is 14 residues long. The trim removed 4 bases at V and 7 bases at J, leaving 7 bases unmatched. Germline V CDR1 and CDR2: MNHEY, SVGAGI. The DNA of the CDR3 is TGTGCCAGCAGTTGGGACAGGGACTTGGGTGAAGCTTTCTTT. Residues: CASSWDRDLGEAFF.

The chain is built from TRBV19 and TRBJ1-2; TRBD1 might be the D (6 bases). The CDR3 is made up of 12 amino acids. The ends were cut back, 7 bases at V and 3 bases at J, with 9 bases in the middle. CDR1 is LNHDA and CDR2 is SQIVND in the germline V gene (reference sequence). The DNA of the CDR3 is TGTGCCAGTACAGGGGTCCACTATGGCTACACCTTC. Its protein product is CASTGVHYGYTF. Complete variable domain (other parts from reference TRBV19 and TRBJ1-2): DGGITQSPKYLFRKEGQNVTLSCEQNLNHDAMYWYRQDPGQGLRLIYYSQIVNDFQKGDIAEGYSVSREKKESFPLTVTSAQKNPTAFYLCASTGVHYGYTFGSGTRLTVV.

V usage is TRBV19 and J usage is TRBJ1-2, with a tentative D call TRBD1 (5 bases). The CDR3 runs to 14 residues. Trimming left V 6 bases short and J 7 bases short, with 18 bases between. The V gene's germline CDR1 is LNHDA and CDR2 SQIVND (reference sequence). This CDR3 reads CASRAGDRDGGYTF. The CDR3 DNA reads TGTGCCAGTAGGGCGGGGGACCGGGACGGTGGCTACACCTTC.

The J gene is TRBJ1-2, the V gene TRBV28, with 7 bases identical to TRBD1. The CDR3 runs to 15 residues. After removal of 5 bases from V and 8 bases from J, the junction contained 14 bases not matched to a gene. CDR1 MDHEN and CDR2 SYDVKM come from the germline V gene. DNA for the CDR3: TGTGCCAGCAGTCTCCAGGGGGGAAGGGGCAGGGGCTACACCTTC. This codes for CASSLQGGRGRGYTF.

V is TRBV6-5 and J is TRBJ1-4, with TRBD1 matching 8 bases. V dropped 5 bases and J dropped 8; count of bases not matched to a gene: 7. There are 14 residues in the CDR3. Per the germline V gene, CDR1 is MNHEY and CDR2 is SVGAGI. CDR3 loop: CASSQRGQVEKLFF. In nucleotides, the CDR3 is TGTGCCAGCAGTCAACGGGGACAGGTGGAAAAACTGTTTTTT.

The rearrangement links TRBV5-1 to TRBJ1-4; 8 bases agree with TRBD1. J was trimmed by 5 bases and V by 5 bases; bases with no gene match: 11. From germline, CDR1 is SGHRS and CDR2 YFSETQ. CDR3 length: 16 residues. The CDR3 reads CASRPDQGAQNEKLFF. The CDR3 DNA reads as TGCGCCAGCAGACCTGATCAGGGGGCGCAAAATGAAAAACTGTTTTTT.

The genes are TRBV7-8 and TRBJ1-5, with a weak D call TRBD1 (5 bases). Germline lookup yields CDR1 SGHVS and CDR2 FQNEAQ. V was clipped by 4 bases and J by 6 bases, with 19 bases between them. This CDR3 region has 16 residues. As DNA, the CDR3 is TGTGCCAGCAGCTCCTTGGTGGGGGGATTGGGTCAGCCCCAGCATTTT. As protein: CASSSLVGGLGQPQHF.

The V call is TRBV5-6, the J call TRBJ2-3, with D hard to call. Trimming pared 4 bases from V and 0 bases from J, leaving 6 bases between. CDR3 length: 13 amino acids. Looked up from germline, CDR1 is SGHDT and CDR2 is YYEEEE. CDR3 bases: TGTGCCAGCAGCCTAGTAAGCACAGATACGCAGTATTTT. It codes for CASSLVSTDTQYF.

V gene TRBV6-5 combines with J gene TRBJ2-1; 8 nucleotides align to TRBD2. The trim removed 7 bases at V and 5 bases at J, leaving 10 bases unmatched. Per the germline V gene, CDR1 is MNHEY and CDR2 is SVGAGI. The CDR3 has 15 residues. The CDR3 spells CASTRGGPLDNEQFF. CDR3 sequence (DNA): TGTGCCAGCACACGGGGGGGCCCTCTCGACAATGAGCAGTTCTTC.

The rearrangement joins TRBV10-2 to TRBJ1-5; a weak D match, TRBD1 (5 bases). The CDR3 length is 14 residues. Germline CDR1 reads WSHSY; CDR2 reads SAAADI. Trimming shortened V by 6 bases and J by 0 bases, and 9 bases separated the two germline ends. Written as DNA, the CDR3 is TGCGCCAGCAGGCAGGGAAGTAGCAATCAGCCCCAGCATTTT. Protein: CASRQGSSNQPQHF.

J is TRBJ1-2 and V is TRBV6-1; D is uncertain. The V and J ends lost 4 bases and 8 bases respectively, with 14 bases between them. The CDR3 is 13 amino acids. Germline V CDR1 and CDR2: MNHNS, SASEGT. The CDR3 sequence is CASSASPRWGYTF. CDR3 nucleotides: TGTGCCAGCAGTGCCAGTCCCAGGTGGGGCTACACCTTC.